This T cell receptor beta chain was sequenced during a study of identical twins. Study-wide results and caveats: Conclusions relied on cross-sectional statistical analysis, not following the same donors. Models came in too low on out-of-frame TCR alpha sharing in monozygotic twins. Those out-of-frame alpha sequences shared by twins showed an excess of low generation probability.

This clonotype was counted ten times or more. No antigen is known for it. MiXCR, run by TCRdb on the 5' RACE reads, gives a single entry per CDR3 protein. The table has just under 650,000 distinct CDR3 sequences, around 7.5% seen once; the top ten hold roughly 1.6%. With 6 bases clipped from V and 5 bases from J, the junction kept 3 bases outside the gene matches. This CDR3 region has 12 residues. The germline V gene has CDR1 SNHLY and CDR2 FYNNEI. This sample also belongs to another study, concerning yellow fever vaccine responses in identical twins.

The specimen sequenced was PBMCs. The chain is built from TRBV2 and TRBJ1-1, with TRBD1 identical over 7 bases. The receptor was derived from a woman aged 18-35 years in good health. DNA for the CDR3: TGTGCCAGCAGCAGGGGGAGGACTGAAGCTTTCTTT. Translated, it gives CASSRGRTEAFF.